This TCR beta chain was sequenced in a study of cytomegalovirus exposure and HLA in healthy donors. PCR used 60 Vbeta primers and 13 Jbeta primers. Profiled with immunoSEQ multiplex PCR; TCRdb holds only in-frame clones, not every one. The top ten clones hold roughly 0.71% of a sample with about 100,000 clones, approximately 78% of them seen once. The TCR sequence derives from a woman aged 55-70 years in good health and CMV-seronegative. The material sequenced was PBMCs.

The CDR3 here is CASRGLAGPGELFF. In nucleotides, the CDR3 is TGTGCCAGCCGGGGGCTAGCGGGACCCGGGGAGCTGTTTTTT. The chain carries TRBV6-5 and TRBJ2-2, with 9 bases lining up with TRBD2. After removal of 8 bases from V and 6 bases from J, the junction contained 7 bases not matched to a gene. This CDR3 is 14 amino acids long. Germline V gives CDR1 MNHEY, CDR2 SVGAGI.